These 17 T cell receptor beta chains were sequenced from one sample in a study of T cell clones after liver transplantation. Profiled with immunoSEQ multiplex PCR; TCRdb holds only in-frame clones, not every one. The sample has over 100,000 clones, 75% to 90% seen once. The sequenced sample was CD4+ T cells from blood, obtained before liver transplant. Source of these receptors: a human donor who received a liver transplant.

This clone has a single count. The CDR3 sequence is CASSLVGLAGGSLRTDTQYF. The DNA for the CDR3 is TGCGCCAGCAGCTTGGTGGGACTAGCGGGAGGGTCACTTCGCACAGATACGCAGTATTTT. The V gene is TRBV5-1, the J gene TRBJ2-3; 16 nucleotides agree with TRBD2. CDR3 length equals 20 residues. With V trimmed by 0 bases and J by 1 base, 8 bases remained unmatched. Germline CDR1 reads SGHRS; CDR2 reads YFSETQ.

This clone was observed a few times. V gene TRBV11-2 combines with J gene TRBJ1-3; 8 bases align to TRBD1. Germline assignment: CDR1 SGHAT and CDR2 FQNNGV. This CDR3 contains 17 residues. Trimming removed 2 bases from V and 6 bases from J; junction bases left unmatched: 12. The CDR3 sequence: CASSLNGRTGWENTIYF. The CDR3 DNA sequence: TGTGCCAGCAGCTTAAATGGGCGGACAGGGTGGGAAAACACCATATATTTT.

This CDR3 reads CASSQKTGVSSYNSPLHF. The CDR3 coding sequence is TGTGCCAGCAGCCAAAAGACAGGAGTATCCTCCTATAATTCACCCCTCCACTTT. The chain couples TRBV14 to TRBJ1-6; D perhaps matches TRBD1 (6 bases). CDR3 length equals 18 residues. Germline lookup yields CDR1 SGHDN and CDR2 FVKESK. Between the trimmed V and J ends, which lost 2 bases and 0 bases, there was a span of 14 bases.

In DNA form, the CDR3 reads TGTGCCAGCAGACCGCAGGGAAAGTTCGGCTACACCTTC. This translates into CASRPQGKFGYTF. J is TRBJ1-2 and V is TRBV6-5; perhaps TRBD1 as D (5 bases). V was pared by 6 bases and J by 8 bases, with 16 bases between. Per germline, CDR1 MNHEY and CDR2 SVGAGI. The CDR3 loop spans 13 amino acids.

The rearrangement links TRBV19 to TRBJ2-7, with 7 bases matching TRBD2. Germline V lookup: CDR1 LNHDA, CDR2 SQIVND (reference sequence). CDR3 length: 14 amino acids. V gave up 5 bases and J gave up 1 base; unmatched junction bases: 5. The CDR3 coding sequence is TGTGCCAGTAGTCTCAGGACTAGTTCCTACGAGCAGTACTTC. It yields the protein CASSLRTSSYEQYF.

The chain uses TRBV4-2 and TRBJ2-7; weak D call: TRBD2 (6 bases). The CDR3 has 16 amino acids. Germline V gene lookup returns CDR1 LGHNA and CDR2 YNFKEQ. Trimming removed 0 bases at V and 1 base at J, with 13 bases between. CDR3 DNA: TGTGCCAGCAGCCAAGATGGAGCGGGTACTTCCTACGAGCAGTACTTC. Protein: CASSQDGAGTSYEQYF.

This chain connects TRBV27 to TRBJ1-1; D gene uncertain. The CDR3 sequence is 16 residues long. The germline CDR1 and CDR2 sequences are MNHEY and SMNVEV (reference sequence). V lost 3 bases to trimming and J lost 0 bases, with 14 bases between them. DNA for the CDR3: TGTGCCAGCAGTTTCCACAGCACACGAATGAACACTGAAGCTTTCTTT. Protein product: CASSFHSTRMNTEAFF.

The chain joins TRBV2 to TRBJ1-4, with D uncertain. Germline lookup yields CDR1 SNHLY and CDR2 FYNNEI. This CDR3 has 11 residues. V lost 11 bases, J lost 1 base, and 5 bases lay in between. The CDR3 bases are TGTGCCTCCCGAACTAATGAAAAACTGTTTTTT. Translated, it gives CASRTNEKLFF.

This rearrangement joins TRBV18 to TRBJ2-7; 8 bases align to TRBD1. The V gene end was trimmed by 3 bases and the J gene end by 3 bases; junction bases not matched to a gene: 10. Germline loops: CDR1 KGHSH, CDR2 LQKENI. The CDR3 has 16 amino acids. The CDR3 DNA reads as TGTGCCAGCTCACCCCCAGGGGGCTTAGGGAACTACGAGCAGTACTTC. Translating it yields CASSPPGGLGNYEQYF. Based on the CDR3 plus reference TRBV18 and TRBJ2-7, the full variable domain is NAGVMQNPRHLVRRRGQEARLRCSPMKGHSHVYWYRQLPEEGLKFMVYLQKENIIDESGMPKERFSAEFPKEGPSILRIQQVVRGDSAAYFCASSPPGGLGNYEQYFGPGTRLTVT.

The V call is TRBV5-1, the J call TRBJ2-3; 9 bases map to TRBD2. Trimming at V came to 0 bases and at J to 2 bases, leaving 10 bases not matched to a gene. Looked up from germline, CDR1 is SGHRS and CDR2 is YFSETQ. The CDR3 is made up of 18 amino acids. The CDR3 DNA reads TGCGCCAGCAGCTTGGCCCTAGCGGGGTCCTGGAACACAGATACGCAGTATTTT. It yields the protein CASSLALAGSWNTDTQYF. Looking up the rest from reference TRBV5-1 and TRBJ2-3 gives the full variable domain: KAGVTQTPRYLIKTRGQQVTLSCSPISGHRSVSWYQQTPGQGLQFLFEYFSETQRNKGNFPGRFSGRQFSNSRSEMNVSTLELGDSALYLCASSLALAGSWNTDTQYFGPGTRLTVL.

The V call is TRBV28, the J call TRBJ2-1; D remains unclear. This CDR3 spans 14 amino acids. Germline lookup yields CDR1 MDHEN and CDR2 SYDVKM. V lost 2 bases and J 1 base, leaving 6 bases between the germline ends. This CDR3 reads CASSLLQSYNEQFF. For the CDR3, the DNA is TGTGCCAGCAGTTTACTACAGTCCTACAATGAGCAGTTCTTC. The full variable domain, its missing parts supplied by reference TRBV28 and TRBJ2-1, is DVKVTQSSRYLVKRTGEKVFLECVQDMDHENMFWYRQDPGLGLRLIYFSYDVKMKEKGDIPEGYSVSREKKERFSLILESASTNQTSMYLCASSLLQSYNEQFFGPGTRLTVL.

CDR3 region: CASSSNMGTEAFF. CDR3 DNA sequence: TGTGCCAGCAGTTCCAACATGGGCACTGAAGCTTTCTTT. The chain employs TRBV28 and TRBJ1-1; D not certain. The germline V gene encodes CDR1 MDHEN and CDR2 SYDVKM. The ends were cut back, 4 bases at V and 4 bases at J, with 10 bases in the middle. The CDR3 consists of 13 residues.

The rearrangement links TRBV5-1 to TRBJ1-5, with D maybe TRBD1 (6 bases). The CDR3 runs 15 residues. Germline CDR1 SGHRS, CDR2 YFSETQ. V was clipped by 4 bases and J by 3 bases, with 14 bases between them. CDR3 sequence: CASSERQGLNQPQHF. The CDR3 nucleotides read TGCGCCAGCAGCGAGAGGCAGGGGCTCAATCAGCCCCAGCATTTT. Combining the CDR3 with reference TRBV5-1 and TRBJ1-5 gives the whole variable domain KAGVTQTPRYLIKTRGQQVTLSCSPISGHRSVSWYQQTPGQGLQFLFEYFSETQRNKGNFPGRFSGRQFSNSRSEMNVSTLELGDSALYLCASSERQGLNQPQHFGDGTRLSIL.

The chain recombines TRBV11-1 with TRBJ2-7; D uncertain. Trimming removed 1 base from V and 1 base from J, with 8 bases in between. The length of the CDR3 is 14 residues. Germline V gene sequence: CDR1 SGHAT, CDR2 FQDESV (reference sequence). CDR3 DNA sequence: TGTGCCAGCAGCTTAGGAAGAACTTCCTACGAGCAGTACTTC. This sequence encodes CASSLGRTSYEQYF.

This chain connects TRBV7-2 to TRBJ1-2; no definite D call. V lost 2 bases and J lost 8, with 12 bases in between. This CDR3 contains 13 residues. Per the germline V gene, CDR1 is SGHTA and CDR2 is FQGNSA. This CDR3 reads CASSLPQERGYTF. The CDR3 region has the DNA TGTGCCAGCAGCTTACCGCAGGAAAGGGGCTACACCTTC.

The V call is TRBV29-1, the J call TRBJ1-1; tentatively, D is TRBD1 (5 bases). Germline-derived CDR1 and CDR2 are SQVTM and ANQGSEA. V was cut by 5 bases and J by 7 bases, with 11 bases left in between. CDR3 size: 11 residues. The CDR3 protein is CSVLTGIEAFF. CDR3 sequence (DNA): TGCAGCGTTCTTACAGGAATTGAAGCTTTCTTT.

This clone was found a few times. The genes are TRBV5-6 and TRBJ1-2; TRBD1 matches at 11 bases. V shed 3 bases and J 1 base; nucleotides not matched to a gene: 5. The CDR3 runs 16 residues. CDR1 is SGHDT, CDR2 YYEEEE, per germline. DNA of the CDR3: TGTGCCAGCAGCTCCGGGACAGGGGGTTTTAACTATGGCTACACCTTC. Protein: CASSSGTGGFNYGYTF.